Sequencing of this TCR beta chain was carried out in a study of blood T cell repertoires in COVID-19. V was clipped by 6 bases and J by 11 bases; unmatched bases: 8. The CDR3 spans 13 residues. Germline V gene sequence: CDR1 MNHEY, CDR2 SVGAGI. In the original processing: Quantification of nucleated cells was approximated via reference gene primer amplification. TCRdb's table, derived via immunoSEQ multiplex PCR, lists solely in-frame clones and lacks some. V and J calls and clone size are copied from that table; D and trimming were computed from the DNA. The data contain hundreds of thousands of clones, about 90% of them seen just once; the ten biggest clones take up 0.85% to 0.9%.

The sequenced sample was PBMCs or T cells enriched from blood (not recorded which). J is TRBJ2-7 and V is TRBV6-5; 12 positions agree with TRBD2. This clonotype was obtained from a man aged 50-59 years who had been exposed to COVID-19. CDR3 bases: TGTGCCAGCAGCGGACTAGCGGGGTTCTTGGAGTACGTC. Its protein product is CASSGLAGFLEYV.